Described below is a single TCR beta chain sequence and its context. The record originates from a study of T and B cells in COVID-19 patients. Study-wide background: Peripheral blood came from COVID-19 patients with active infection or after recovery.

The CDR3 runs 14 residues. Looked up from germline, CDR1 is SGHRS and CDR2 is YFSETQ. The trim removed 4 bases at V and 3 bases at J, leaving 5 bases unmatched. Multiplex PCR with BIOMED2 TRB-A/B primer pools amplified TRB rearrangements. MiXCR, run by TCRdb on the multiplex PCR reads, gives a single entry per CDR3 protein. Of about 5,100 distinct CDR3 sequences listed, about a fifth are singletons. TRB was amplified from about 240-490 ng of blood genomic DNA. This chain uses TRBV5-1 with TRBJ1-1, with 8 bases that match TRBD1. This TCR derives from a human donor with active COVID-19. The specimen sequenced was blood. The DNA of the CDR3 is TGCGCCAGCAGCCCGGAACAGGGGGACACTGAAGCTTTCTTT. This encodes CASSPEQGDTEAFF.